Here is one TCR beta chain with its context. The antigen is undetermined. Alongside a J-beta primer mix, a sample-barcoded 5' primer served in a second PCR lasting about 7 to 12 cycles. From the 5' RACE reads, TCRdb called clonotypes with MiXCR, one entry per CDR3 protein. Counted here are 650,000 to 800,000 distinct CDR3 sequences, about 42% occurring once; the ten biggest clones make up about 19%. The data were taken from a study of blood T cells in healthy people across ages. General study results and limits: As naive T cell percentage varied, TCR beta diversity correlated strongly with it. Researchers said unsorted PBMCs prevented a conclusive naive versus antigen-experienced comparison. When one million T cells were used, diversity estimates were thought to be underestimates.

This clonotype was sampled from a man between 60 and 75 years old in good health. The material sequenced was blood.

The CDR3 coding sequence is TGTGCCAGCACTCCCACGGGACGGGTGATTGAGACCCAGTACTTC. Amino acids: CASTPTGRVIETQYF. The chain has TRBV28 and TRBJ2-4; D is possibly TRBD1 or TRBD2 (5 bases each). With the DNA end fitting TRBJ2-5 better, the J assignment may be wrong. CDR1 is MDHEN, CDR2 SYDVKM, per germline. The CDR3 is 15 residues long.